This TCR beta chain was sequenced for a study of CD8 T cells in ankylosing spondylitis. General study results and limits: Seemingly distinctive of ankylosing spondylitis blood was a TCR beta motif formed by eight highly homologous variants.

Details on this clonotype: The target antigen is unknown.

In TCRdb, the 5' RACE reads were re-called with MiXCR into one record per CDR3 protein. The sample gives hundreds of thousands of distinct CDR3 sequences, 26% of which show up once; roughly 0.8% is in the top ten. The CDR3 is 14 residues long. V lost 4 bases and J lost 5, with 12 bases in between. Germline CDR1 LGHDT, CDR2 YNNKEL (reference sequence). The source of this sequence is a male donor with ankylosing spondylitis. The specimen sequenced was blood, either unsorted or a sorted T cell fraction (not recorded which). The chain couples TRBV3-1 to TRBJ1-5; D is perhaps TRBD1 (5 bases). The CDR3 loop reads CASSPALGDQPQHF. The CDR3 coding sequence is TGTGCCAGCAGCCCCGCGTTGGGGGATCAGCCCCAGCATTTT.